The present T cell receptor (beta chain) was sequenced within a study of shared clonotypes between healthy human individuals. Study details: The plates for each donor numbered three CD4 naive, three CD4 memory, two CD8 naive and one CD8 memory. Findings of the study overall: It was anticipated that sequencing depth would influence how many clonotypes donors shared. About 5% of naive CD4 clonotypes were shared across a handful of donors. Clonotypes shared by all four sorted-subset donors had higher generation probabilities than non-shared clonotypes.

Terminally differentiated effector memory CD45RA+ cells were excluded from the naive CD8 cells, which were CD45RO-negative and positively selected for CCR7. TCRdb's copy holds only in-frame clones and misses some; the assay was immunoSEQ multiplex PCR. Of over 2,000,000 clones in the sample, over 85% were seen once. The CDR3 contains 15 residues. V trimming: 10 bases; J trimming: 5 bases; junction bases outside the gene matches: 14. Germline V gene sequence: CDR1 SNHLY, CDR2 FYNNEI. This clone was seen only once. Its cognate antigen is unknown. This chain connects TRBV2 to TRBJ1-1; 9 nucleotides match TRBD1. This clonotype was obtained from a man between 18 and 35 years old in good health. Some clones in this sample may be carry-over from other donors' samples. The sample was naive CD8+ T cells from PBMCs. The CDR3 sequence is CATRDREPSGTEAFF. CDR3 bases: TGTGCCACCCGGGACAGGGAGCCCTCCGGGACTGAAGCTTTCTTT.